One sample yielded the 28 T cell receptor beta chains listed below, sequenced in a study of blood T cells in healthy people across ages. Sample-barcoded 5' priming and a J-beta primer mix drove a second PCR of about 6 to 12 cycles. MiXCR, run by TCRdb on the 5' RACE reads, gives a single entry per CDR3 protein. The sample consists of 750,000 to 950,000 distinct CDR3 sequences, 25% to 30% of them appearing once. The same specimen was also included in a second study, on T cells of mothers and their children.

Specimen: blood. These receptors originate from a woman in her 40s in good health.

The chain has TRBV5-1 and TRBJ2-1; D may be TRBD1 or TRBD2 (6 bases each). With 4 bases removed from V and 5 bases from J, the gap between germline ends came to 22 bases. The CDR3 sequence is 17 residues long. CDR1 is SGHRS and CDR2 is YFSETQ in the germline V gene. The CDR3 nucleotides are TGCGCCAGCAGCGAAATAGGGGGAGGACGGTCACACAATGAGCAGTTCTTC. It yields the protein CASSEIGGGRSHNEQFF. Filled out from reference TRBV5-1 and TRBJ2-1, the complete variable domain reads KAGVTQTPRYLIKTRGQQVTLSCSPISGHRSVSWYQQTPGQGLQFLFEYFSETQRNKGNFPGRFSGRQFSNSRSEMNVSTLELGDSALYLCASSEIGGGRSHNEQFFGPGTRLTVL.

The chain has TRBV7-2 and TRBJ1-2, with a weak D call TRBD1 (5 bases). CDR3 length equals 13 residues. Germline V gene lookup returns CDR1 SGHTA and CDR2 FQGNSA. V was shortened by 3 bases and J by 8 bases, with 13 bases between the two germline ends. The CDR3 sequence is CASSFPRAEGYTF. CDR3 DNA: TGTGCCAGCAGCTTCCCCAGGGCTGAAGGCTACACCTTC.

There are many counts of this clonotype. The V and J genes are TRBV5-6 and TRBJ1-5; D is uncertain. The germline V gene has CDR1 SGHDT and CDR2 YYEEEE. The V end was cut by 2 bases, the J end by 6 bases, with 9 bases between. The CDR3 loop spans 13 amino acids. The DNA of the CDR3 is TGTGCCAGCAGCTTCGGGGTTCTTCAGCCCCAGCATTTT. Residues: CASSFGVLQPQHF.

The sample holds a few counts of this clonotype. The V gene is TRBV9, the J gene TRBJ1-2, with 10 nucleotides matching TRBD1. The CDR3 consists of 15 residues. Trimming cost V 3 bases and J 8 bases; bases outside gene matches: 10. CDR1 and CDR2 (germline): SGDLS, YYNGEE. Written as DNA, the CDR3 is TGTGCCAGCAGCGCCTCGCCGACAGGGGGCATCGGCTACACCTTC. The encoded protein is CASSASPTGGIGYTF.

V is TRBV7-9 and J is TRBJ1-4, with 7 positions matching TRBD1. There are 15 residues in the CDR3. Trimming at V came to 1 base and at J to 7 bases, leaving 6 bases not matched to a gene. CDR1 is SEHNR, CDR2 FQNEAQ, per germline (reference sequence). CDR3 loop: CASSLGDRDIEKLFF. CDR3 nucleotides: TGTGCCAGCAGCTTAGGGGACAGAGATATTGAAAAACTGTTTTTT.

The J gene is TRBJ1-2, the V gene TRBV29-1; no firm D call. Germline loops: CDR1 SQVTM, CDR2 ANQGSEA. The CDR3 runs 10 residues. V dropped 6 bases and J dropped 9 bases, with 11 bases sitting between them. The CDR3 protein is CSVFGASYTF. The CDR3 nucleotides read TGCAGCGTCTTCGGCGCGAGCTACACCTTC.

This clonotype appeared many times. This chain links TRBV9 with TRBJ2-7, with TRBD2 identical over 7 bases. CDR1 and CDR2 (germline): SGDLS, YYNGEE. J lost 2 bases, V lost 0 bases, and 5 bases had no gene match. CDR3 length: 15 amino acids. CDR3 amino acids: CASSVGTSVTYEQYF. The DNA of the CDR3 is TGTGCCAGCAGCGTAGGGACTAGTGTTACCTACGAGCAGTACTTC.

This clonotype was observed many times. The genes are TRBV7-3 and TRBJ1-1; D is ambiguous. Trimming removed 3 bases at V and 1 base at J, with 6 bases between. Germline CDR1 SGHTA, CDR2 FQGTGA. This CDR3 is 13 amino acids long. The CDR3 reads CASSFRGNTEAFF. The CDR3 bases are TGTGCCAGCAGCTTCCGGGGGAACACTGAAGCTTTCTTT.

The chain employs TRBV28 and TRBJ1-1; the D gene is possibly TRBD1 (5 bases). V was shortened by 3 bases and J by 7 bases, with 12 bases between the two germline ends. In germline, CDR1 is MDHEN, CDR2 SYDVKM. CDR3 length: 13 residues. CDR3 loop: CASSFRLGGEAFF. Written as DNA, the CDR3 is TGTGCCAGCAGTTTCCGGTTGGGGGGTGAAGCTTTCTTT.

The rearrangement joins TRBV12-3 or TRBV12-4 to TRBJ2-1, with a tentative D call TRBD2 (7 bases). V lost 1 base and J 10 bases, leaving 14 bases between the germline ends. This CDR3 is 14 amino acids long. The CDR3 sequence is CASSLVGGAYEQFF. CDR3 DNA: TGTGCCAGCAGTTTAGTAGGGGGGGCCTACGAGCAGTTCTTC.

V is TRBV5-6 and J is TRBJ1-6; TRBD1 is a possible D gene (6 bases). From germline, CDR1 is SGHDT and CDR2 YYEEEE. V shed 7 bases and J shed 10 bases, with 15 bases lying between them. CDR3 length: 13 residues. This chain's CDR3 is CASSGGLGSPLHF. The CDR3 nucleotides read TGTGCCAGCTCCGGGGGGCTTGGCTCACCCCTCCACTTT.

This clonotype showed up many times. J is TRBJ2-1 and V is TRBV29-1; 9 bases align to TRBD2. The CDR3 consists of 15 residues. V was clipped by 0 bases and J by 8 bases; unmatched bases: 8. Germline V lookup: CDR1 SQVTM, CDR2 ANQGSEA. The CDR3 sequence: CSVEDRAGGRDEQFF. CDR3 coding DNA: TGCAGCGTTGAAGATCGCGCGGGGGGGCGCGATGAGCAGTTCTTC.

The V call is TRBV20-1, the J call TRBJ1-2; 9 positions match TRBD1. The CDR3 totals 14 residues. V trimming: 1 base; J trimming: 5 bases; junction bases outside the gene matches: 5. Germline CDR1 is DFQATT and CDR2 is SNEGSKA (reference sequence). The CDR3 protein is CSARGGQGGYGYTF. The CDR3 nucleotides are TGCAGTGCTAGAGGGGGACAGGGAGGGTATGGCTACACCTTC.

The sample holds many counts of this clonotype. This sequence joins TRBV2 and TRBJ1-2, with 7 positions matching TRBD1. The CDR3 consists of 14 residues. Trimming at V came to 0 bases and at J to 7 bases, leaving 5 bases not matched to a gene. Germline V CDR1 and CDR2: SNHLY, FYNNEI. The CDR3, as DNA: TGTGCCAGCAGTGAAGCACGGCAGGGGGGTGGCTACACCTTC. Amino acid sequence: CASSEARQGGGYTF.

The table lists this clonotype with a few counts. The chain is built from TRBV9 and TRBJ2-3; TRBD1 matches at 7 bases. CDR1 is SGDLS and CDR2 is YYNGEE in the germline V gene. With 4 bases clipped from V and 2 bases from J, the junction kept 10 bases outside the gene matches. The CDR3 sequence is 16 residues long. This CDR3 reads CASSKQRGQPTDTQYF. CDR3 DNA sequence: TGTGCCAGCAGCAAACAAAGGGGGCAACCCACAGATACGCAGTATTTT.

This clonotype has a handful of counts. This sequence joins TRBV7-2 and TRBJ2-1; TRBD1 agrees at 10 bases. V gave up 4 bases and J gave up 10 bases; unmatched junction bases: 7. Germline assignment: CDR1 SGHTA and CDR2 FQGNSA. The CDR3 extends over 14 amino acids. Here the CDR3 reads CASSSDRGWVEQFF. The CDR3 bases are TGTGCCAGCAGCTCGGACAGGGGGTGGGTAGAGCAGTTCTTC.

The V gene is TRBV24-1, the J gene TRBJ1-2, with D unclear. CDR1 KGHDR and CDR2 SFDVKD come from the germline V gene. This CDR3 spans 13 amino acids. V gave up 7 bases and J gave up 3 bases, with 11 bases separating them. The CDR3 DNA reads TGTGCCACCAGCAGTGGTACCCACTATGGCTACACCTTC. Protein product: CATSSGTHYGYTF.

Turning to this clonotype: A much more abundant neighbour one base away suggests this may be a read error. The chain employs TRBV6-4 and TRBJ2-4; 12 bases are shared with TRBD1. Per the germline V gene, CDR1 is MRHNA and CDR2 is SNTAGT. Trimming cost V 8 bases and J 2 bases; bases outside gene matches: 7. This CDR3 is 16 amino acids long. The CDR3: CASGRDRGRTKNIQYF. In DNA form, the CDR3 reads TGTGCCAGCGGTAGGGACAGGGGGCGAACCAAAAACATTCAGTACTTC.

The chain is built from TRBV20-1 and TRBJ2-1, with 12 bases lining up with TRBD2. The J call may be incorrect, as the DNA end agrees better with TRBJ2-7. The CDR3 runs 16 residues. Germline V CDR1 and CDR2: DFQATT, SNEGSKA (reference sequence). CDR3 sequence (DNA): TGCAGTGCCGGCTCTCCGGGACTAGCGGGCTACAATGAGCAGTACTTC. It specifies CSAGSPGLAGYNEQYF.

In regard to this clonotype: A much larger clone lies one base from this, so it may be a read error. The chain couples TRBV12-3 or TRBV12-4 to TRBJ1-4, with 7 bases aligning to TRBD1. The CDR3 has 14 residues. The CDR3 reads CASSLSGGKEKRFF. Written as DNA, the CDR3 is TGTGCCAGCAGTTTATCAGGGGGGAAAGAAAAACGGTTTTTT.

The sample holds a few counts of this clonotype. The CDR3 sequence is CASSDRKTMNTEAFF. The CDR3 coding sequence is TGTGCCAGCAGCGACAGGAAAACCATGAACACTGAAGCTTTCTTT. The chain employs TRBV11-2 and TRBJ1-1, with D possibly TRBD1 on 6 matching bases. Germline V gene sequence: CDR1 SGHAT, CDR2 FQNNGV. The CDR3 is 15 amino acids. V was cut by 5 bases and J by 0 bases, with 13 bases left in between.

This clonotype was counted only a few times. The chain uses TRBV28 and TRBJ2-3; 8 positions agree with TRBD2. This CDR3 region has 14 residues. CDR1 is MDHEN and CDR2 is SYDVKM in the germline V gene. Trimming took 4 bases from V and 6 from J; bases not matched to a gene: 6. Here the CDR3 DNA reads TGTGCCAGCAGTTCGGGACTAGGAATGGATACGCAGTATTTT. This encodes CASSSGLGMDTQYF.

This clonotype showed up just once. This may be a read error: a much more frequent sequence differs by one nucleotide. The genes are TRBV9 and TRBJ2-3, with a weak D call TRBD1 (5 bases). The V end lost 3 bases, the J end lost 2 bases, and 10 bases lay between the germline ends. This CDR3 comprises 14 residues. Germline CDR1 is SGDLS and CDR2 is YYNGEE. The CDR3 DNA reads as TGTGCCAGCAGCGGAAAGGGGCCCACAGATACGCAGTATTTT. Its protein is CASSGKGPTDTQYF.

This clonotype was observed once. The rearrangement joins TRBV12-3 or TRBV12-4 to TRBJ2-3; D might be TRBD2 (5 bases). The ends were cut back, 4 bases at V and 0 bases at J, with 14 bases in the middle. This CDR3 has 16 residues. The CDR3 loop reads CASSYSSDASTDTQYF. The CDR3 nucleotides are TGTGCCAGCAGTTACAGTAGCGATGCTAGCACAGATACGCAGTATTTT.

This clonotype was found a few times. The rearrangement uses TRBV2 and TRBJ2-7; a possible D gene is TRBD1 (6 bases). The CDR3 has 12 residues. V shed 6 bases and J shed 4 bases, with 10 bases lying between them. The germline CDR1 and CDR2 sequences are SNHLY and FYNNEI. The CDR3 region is CASSKGTYEQYF. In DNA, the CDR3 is TGTGCCAGCAGCAAGGGGACATACGAGCAGTACTTC. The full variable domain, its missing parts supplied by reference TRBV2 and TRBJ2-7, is EPEVTQTPSHQVTQMGQEVILRCVPISNHLYFYWYRQILGQKVEFLVSFYNNEISEKSEIFDDQFSVERPDGSNFTLKIRSTKLEDSAMYFCASSKGTYEQYFGPGTRLTVT.

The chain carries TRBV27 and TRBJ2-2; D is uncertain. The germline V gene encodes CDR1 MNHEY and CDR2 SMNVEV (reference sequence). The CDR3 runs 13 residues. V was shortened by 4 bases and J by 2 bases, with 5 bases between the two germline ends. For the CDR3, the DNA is TGTGCCAGCAGTTATGTAAACACCGGGGAGCTGTTTTTT. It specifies CASSYVNTGELFF.

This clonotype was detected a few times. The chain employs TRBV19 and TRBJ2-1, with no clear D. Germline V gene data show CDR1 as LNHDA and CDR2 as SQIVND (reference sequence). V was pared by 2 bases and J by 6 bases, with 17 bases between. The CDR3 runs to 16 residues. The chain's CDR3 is CASSITAERFFNEQFF. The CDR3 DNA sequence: TGTGCCAGTAGTATAACCGCCGAGCGCTTTTTCAATGAGCAGTTCTTC.

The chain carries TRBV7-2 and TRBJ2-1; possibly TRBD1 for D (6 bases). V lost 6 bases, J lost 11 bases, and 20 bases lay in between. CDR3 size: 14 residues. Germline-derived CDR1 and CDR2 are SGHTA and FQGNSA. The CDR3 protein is CASRPPGHTPQQFF. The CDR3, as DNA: TGTGCCAGCAGACCCCCGGGACACACCCCTCAGCAGTTCTTC.